This entry is about one T cell receptor beta chain. The CDR3 has 19 amino acids. The junction had 17 bases not matched to a gene; V was cut back by 4 bases and J by 2 bases. Germline-derived CDR1 and CDR2 are SGHTS and YDEGEE. Clones were sequenced by immunoSEQ multiplex PCR, and TCRdb holds only the in-frame ones, with some missing. Among hundreds of thousands of clones, roughly 86% were seen once, and the ten largest hold 0.0094%. The data originate from a study of shared T cell receptors in the human thymus. This sample also belongs to another study, concerning human thymus T cells. That paper states: Healthy Finnish infants undergoing corrective surgery for congenital heart defects provided the donor material. Resections removed during corrective heart surgery provided the thymus tissue used. Among thymic and blood repertoires, usage of V and J genes appeared biased. In unrelated individuals, thymic repertoires overlapped highly, according to related research.

This clonotype was obtained from a boy under two years old with a congenital heart defect. The sequencing sample was made of thymocytes. V and J are TRBV5-8 and TRBJ2-4; 8 nucleotides agree with TRBD2. The CDR3 sequence: CASSPGKAGVEGSKNIQYF. CDR3 nucleotides: TGTGCCAGCAGCCCAGGGAAAGCGGGAGTAGAAGGGTCCAAAAACATTCAGTACTTC.